This T cell receptor (beta chain) was observed in a study of T cells after yellow fever vaccination. This clonotype was picked up many times. TCRdb reprocessed the 5' RACE reads via MiXCR and lists one record per CDR3 protein. Seen here are around 120,000 distinct CDR3 sequences, 5.5% to 8% observed once, and the top ten hold more than 2.5%. The length of the CDR3 is 15 residues. V lost 6 bases to trimming and J lost 2 bases; unmatched junction nucleotides: 7. Germline V CDR1 and CDR2: LGHNT, FRNRAP. The TCR sequence derives from a man between 18 and 35 years old who received the YFV17D yellow fever vaccine. The chain joins TRBV12-5 to TRBJ1-5, with 7 bases lining up with TRBD1. Sequenced here: CD4+ T cells sorted from PBMCs, sampled about 49 days after the first yellow fever vaccination. CDR3 DNA: TGTGCTAGTGGACCGGGACAGTTGGGCAATCAGCCCCAGCATTTT. Translating it yields CASGPGQLGNQPQHF.